This T cell receptor (beta chain) was sequenced for a study of shared clonotypes between healthy human individuals. Details on this clone: Antigen specificity is unknown.

Deep level was the assay's run setting. Sequenced by immunoSEQ multiplex PCR; TCRdb stores in-frame clones only, minus some. This sample carries more than 1,200,000 clones, approximately 98.5% of them seen once, and the ten largest clones take approximately 0.4%. The CDR3 length is 13 residues. Trimming cost V 7 bases and J 6 bases; bases outside gene matches: 7. The germline V gene encodes CDR1 SNHLY and CDR2 FYNNEI. Study-wide findings and caveats: The generation probabilities recorded for non-shared clonotypes fell below those of clonotypes shared by all four donors. A few donors shared 4.5% to 6.5% of their naive CD4 clonotypes.

The genes are TRBV2 and TRBJ2-3; 7 nucleotides line up with TRBD2. This sequence originates from a man under 40 in good health. Source material: naive CD4+ T cells sorted from blood. Stated subset: CD45RA+ positively selected. For the CDR3, the DNA is TGTGCCAGCACGCTAGCGGAACTGGATACGCAGTATTTT. This gives the protein CASTLAELDTQYF.